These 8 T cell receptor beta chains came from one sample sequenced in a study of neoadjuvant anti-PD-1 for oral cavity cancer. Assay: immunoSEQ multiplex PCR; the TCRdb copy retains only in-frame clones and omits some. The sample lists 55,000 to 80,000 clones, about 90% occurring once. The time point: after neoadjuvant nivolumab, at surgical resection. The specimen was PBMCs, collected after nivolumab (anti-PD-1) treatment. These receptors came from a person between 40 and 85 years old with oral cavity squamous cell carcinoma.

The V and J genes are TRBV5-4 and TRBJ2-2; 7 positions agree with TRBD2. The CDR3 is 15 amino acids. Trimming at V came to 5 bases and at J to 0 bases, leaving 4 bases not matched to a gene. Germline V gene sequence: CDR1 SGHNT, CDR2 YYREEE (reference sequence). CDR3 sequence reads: CASSPGTTNTGELFF. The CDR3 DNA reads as TGTGCCAGCAGTCCCGGGACTACGAACACCGGGGAGCTGTTTTTT.

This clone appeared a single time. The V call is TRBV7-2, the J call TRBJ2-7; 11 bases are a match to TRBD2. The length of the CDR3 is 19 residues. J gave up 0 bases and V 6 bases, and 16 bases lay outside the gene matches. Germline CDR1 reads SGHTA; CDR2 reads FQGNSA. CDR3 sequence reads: CASSTGTSGLLLSSYEQYF. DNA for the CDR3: TGTGCCAGCAGTACCGGGACTAGCGGCCTATTATTAAGCTCCTACGAGCAGTACTTC.

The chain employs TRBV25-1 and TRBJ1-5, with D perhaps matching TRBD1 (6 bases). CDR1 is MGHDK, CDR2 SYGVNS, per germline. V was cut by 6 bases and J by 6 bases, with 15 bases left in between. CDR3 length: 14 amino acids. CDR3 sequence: CASRETGFGQPQHF. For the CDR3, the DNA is TGTGCCAGCAGAGAAACAGGGTTTGGTCAGCCCCAGCATTTT.

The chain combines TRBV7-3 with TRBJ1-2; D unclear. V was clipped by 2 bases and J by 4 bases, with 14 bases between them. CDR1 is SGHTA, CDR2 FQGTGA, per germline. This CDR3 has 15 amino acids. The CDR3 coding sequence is TGTGCCAGCAGCTTAGAGGGTACTAGTATCTATGGCTACACCTTC. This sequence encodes CASSLEGTSIYGYTF.

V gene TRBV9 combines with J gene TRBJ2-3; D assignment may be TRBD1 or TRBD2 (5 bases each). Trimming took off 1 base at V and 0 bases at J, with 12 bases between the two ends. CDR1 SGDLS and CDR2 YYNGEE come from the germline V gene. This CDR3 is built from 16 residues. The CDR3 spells CASSVLGDPSTDTQYF. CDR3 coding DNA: TGTGCCAGCAGCGTACTGGGGGATCCTAGCACAGATACGCAGTATTTT.

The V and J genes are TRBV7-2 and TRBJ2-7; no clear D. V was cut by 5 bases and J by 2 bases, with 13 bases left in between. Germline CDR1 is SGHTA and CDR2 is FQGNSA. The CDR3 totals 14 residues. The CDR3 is CASSPGPPPYEQYF. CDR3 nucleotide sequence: TGTGCCAGCAGCCCAGGACCGCCACCCTACGAGCAGTACTTC.

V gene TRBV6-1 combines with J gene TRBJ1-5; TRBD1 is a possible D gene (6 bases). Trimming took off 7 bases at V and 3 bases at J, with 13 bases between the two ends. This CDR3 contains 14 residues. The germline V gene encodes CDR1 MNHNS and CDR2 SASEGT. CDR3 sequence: CASTPGQLNQPQHF. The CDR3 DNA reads TGTGCCAGCACCCCGGGACAACTCAATCAGCCCCAGCATTTT.

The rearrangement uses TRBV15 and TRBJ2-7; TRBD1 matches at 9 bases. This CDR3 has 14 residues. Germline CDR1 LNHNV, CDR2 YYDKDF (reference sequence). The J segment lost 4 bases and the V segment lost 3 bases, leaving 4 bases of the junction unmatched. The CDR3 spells CATSRDRGTYEQYF. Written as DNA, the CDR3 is TGTGCCACCAGCAGGGACAGGGGAACTTACGAGCAGTACTTC. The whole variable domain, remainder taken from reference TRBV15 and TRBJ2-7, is DAMVIQNPRYQVTQFGKPVTLSCSQTLNHNVMYWYQQKSSQAPKLLFHYYDKDFNNEADTPDNFQSRRPNTSFCFLDIRSPGLGDTAMYLCATSRDRGTYEQYFGPGTRLTVT.